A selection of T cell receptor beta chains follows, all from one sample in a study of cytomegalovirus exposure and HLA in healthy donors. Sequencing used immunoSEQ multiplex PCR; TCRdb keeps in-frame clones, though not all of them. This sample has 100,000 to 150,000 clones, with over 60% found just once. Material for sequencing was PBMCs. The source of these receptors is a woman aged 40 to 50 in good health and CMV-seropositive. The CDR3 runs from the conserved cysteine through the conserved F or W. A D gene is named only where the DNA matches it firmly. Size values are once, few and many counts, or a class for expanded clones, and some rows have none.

TGTGCCTGGAGTGTGCTAGCGGGACCCGGAGAGCAGTACTTC | CAWSVLAGPGEQYF | once | TRBJ2-7 | TRBD2 | TRBV30
TGTGCCAGCGGGGGCGCCCTCGAGCAGTACTTC | CASGGALEQYF | few | TRBJ2-7 | NA | TRBV6-1
TGTGCCAGCAGCCAGGGGGGCGACGGGGAAGCTTTCTTT | CASSQGGDGEAFF | NA | TRBJ1-1 | TRBD1 | TRBV2
TGTGCCAGCAGCTTAAGGGCTAGCGGGAGTCGTTCCTACAATGAGCAGTTCTTC | CASSLRASGSRSYNEQFF | few | TRBJ2-1 | TRBD2 | TRBV7-6
TGTGCCAGTAGTATTGGCCTGAGCACAGATACGCAGTATTTT | CASSIGLSTDTQYF | NA | TRBJ2-3 | NA | TRBV19
TGTGCCGGCCACATGTCTGGAAACACCATATATTTT | CAGHMSGNTIYF | NA | TRBJ1-3 | NA | TRBV30
TGTGCCAGCAGCTTATATCATGGCGGGACAGCCAATCAGCCCCAGCATTTT | CASSLYHGGTANQPQHF | NA | TRBJ1-5 | TRBD1 | TRBV7-9
TGCGCCAGCTCAGCCGGGGGGGCCTACGAGCAGTACTTC | CASSAGGAYEQYF | NA | TRBJ2-7 | TRBD2 | TRBV5-1
TGTGCCAGCAGTGAACCCGGGACAGGGGTCATGGATACGCAGTATTTT | CASSEPGTGVMDTQYF | NA | TRBJ2-3 | TRBD1 | TRBV28
TGTGCCAGCAGCGTGGGGCCCCAAACTGAAGCTTTCTTT | CASSVGPQTEAFF | NA | TRBJ1-1 | NA | TRBV9
TGTGCCAGCAGTTTAACAGGTTATAGCAATCAGCCCCAGCATTTT | CASSLTGYSNQPQHF | few | TRBJ1-5 | NA | TRBV28
TGTGCCAGTACCGATATGGGAGTAACTAATGAAAAACTGTTTTTT | CASTDMGVTNEKLFF | NA | TRBJ1-4 | NA | TRBV19
TGTGCCAGCTCACCAAAGAGTTACGGGCTGTTTTTT | CASSPKSYGLFF | NA | TRBJ2-2 | NA | TRBV18
TGTGCCAGCAGCCTAGGACTAGCGGGAGGGCCTGGGGCCAACGTCCTGACTTTC | CASSLGLAGGPGANVLTF | few | TRBJ2-6 | TRBD2 | TRBV5-4
TGTGCCAGCAGCCCTGGGGGGGGCAGGGTTGAGACCCAGTACTTC | CASSPGGGRVETQYF | few | TRBJ2-5 | NA | TRBV7-9
TGTGCCTACGGGAAGGAACGTCTGGGTGGCTACACCTTC | CAYGKERLGGYTF | NA | TRBJ1-2 | NA | TRBV10-3
TGTGCCAGCAGGAGGGACAGACATCGACTAGCGGTCACAGATACGCAGTATTTT | CASRRDRHRLAVTDTQYF | NA | TRBJ2-3 | TRBD2 | TRBV2
TGCAGCGAACGACTTGGAGAGACCCAGTACTTC | CSERLGETQYF | NA | TRBJ2-5 | NA | TRBV29-1
TGTGCCAGCAGCGAAGGGGCGGGGGGCAGCAATCAGCCCCAGCATTTT | CASSEGAGGSNQPQHF | NA | TRBJ1-5 | NA | TRBV9
TGTGCCAGCAGTGACCAACAGGGGGCCGGGGAGCTGTTTTTT | CASSDQQGAGELFF | NA | TRBJ2-2 | TRBD1 | TRBV6-4
TGTGCCAGCAGCAGGACAGATACGCAGTATTTT | CASSRTDTQYF | NA | TRBJ2-3 | NA | TRBV6-1
TGTGCCAGCAGCTGGCAGGGAGGGACCCAGTACTTC | CASSWQGGTQYF | NA | TRBJ2-5 | NA | TRBV5-6
TGTGCTAGTGGTCCGGACAGGGTGAGCTCCTACGAGCAGTACTTC | CASGPDRVSSYEQYF | few | TRBJ2-7 | TRBD1 | TRBV12-5
TGTGCCAGCAGCAAAAAAGACAGGGAGTACTACAATGAGCAGTTCTTC | CASSKKDREYYNEQFF | NA | TRBJ2-1 | NA | TRBV21-1
TGTGCCAGCAGTACCCCTACTCAAGAGACCCAGTACTTC | CASSTPTQETQYF | NA | TRBJ2-5 | NA | TRBV6-5
TGTGCCTGGAGGGCGGGACGGAATAATTCACCCCTCCACTTT | CAWRAGRNNSPLHF | NA | TRBJ1-6 | NA | TRBV30
TGTGCCAGCAGTCATTCGGGGGGGCGCAAGGAGAACACTGAAGCTTTCTTT | CASSHSGGRKENTEAFF | few | TRBJ1-1 | NA | TRBV4-2
TGTGCCAGCAGTTCGGCAGGGGGCTCGAACACCGGGGAGCTGTTTTTT | CASSSAGGSNTGELFF | NA | TRBJ2-2 | TRBD1 | TRBV28
TGTGCCAGCAGCCAAACAGGGGGGGGTGGGCCCCAGCATTTT | CASSQTGGGGPQHF | NA | TRBJ1-5 | TRBD1 | TRBV27